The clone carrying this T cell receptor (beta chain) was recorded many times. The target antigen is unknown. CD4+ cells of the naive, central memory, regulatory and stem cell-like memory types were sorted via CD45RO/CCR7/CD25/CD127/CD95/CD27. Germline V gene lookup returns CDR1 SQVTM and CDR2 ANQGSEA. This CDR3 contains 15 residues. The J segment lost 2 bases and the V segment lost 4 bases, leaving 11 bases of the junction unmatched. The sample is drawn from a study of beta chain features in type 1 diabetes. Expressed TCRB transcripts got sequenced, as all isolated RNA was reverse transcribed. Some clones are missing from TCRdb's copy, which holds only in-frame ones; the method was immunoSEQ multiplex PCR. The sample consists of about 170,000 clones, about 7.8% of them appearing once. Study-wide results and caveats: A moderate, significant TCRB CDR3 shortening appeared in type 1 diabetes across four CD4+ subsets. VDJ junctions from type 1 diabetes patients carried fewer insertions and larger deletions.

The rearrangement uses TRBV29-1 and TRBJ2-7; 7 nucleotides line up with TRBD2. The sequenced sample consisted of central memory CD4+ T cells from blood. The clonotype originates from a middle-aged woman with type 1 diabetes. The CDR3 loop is CSVAGRGGSTYEQYF. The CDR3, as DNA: TGCAGCGTTGCGGGGCGTGGCGGGAGCACCTACGAGCAGTACTTC.